Below, 21 T cell receptor beta chains from the same sample are listed, as sequenced in a study of regulatory T cells in long-lasting Graves disease. Building the TCR beta libraries relied on iRepertoire HTBI primers, and CDR3 regions underwent Arm-PCR. TCRdb reanalysed the multiplex PCR reads using MiXCR and keeps one entry per CDR3 protein. The sample lists 350,000 to 450,000 distinct CDR3 sequences, approximately 15% occurring once. As to time point: newly diagnosed GD, antithyroid drugs for less than 3 months. With RNA extracted from PBMCs as input, the TCR library was made. These data were likewise used in another study, on T cells in Graves' hyperthyroidism and ophthalmopathy.

Specimen: peripheral blood mononuclear cells (PBMCs), collected at new diagnosis, from a patient treated with antithyroid drugs. The receptors were gathered from a man aged 35 to 55 with Graves disease.

This clonotype was counted only a few times. This chain uses TRBV5-1 with TRBJ1-4; D remains ambiguous. Germline loops: CDR1 SGHRS, CDR2 YFSETQ. Trimming took off 4 bases at V and 7 bases at J, with 11 bases between the two ends. The CDR3 has 13 amino acids. This CDR3 reads CASSGQEGEKLFF. CDR3 DNA: TGCGCCAGCAGCGGGCAGGAGGGTGAAAAACTGTTTTTT.

CDR3 loop: CASSQEISGGEKLFF. The CDR3 DNA follows: TGCGCCAGCAGCCAAGAAATATCCGGTGGTGAAAAACTGTTTTTT. V usage is TRBV4-3 and J usage is TRBJ1-4; D is uncertain. CDR3 length equals 15 residues. The germline V and J ends were trimmed by 0 bases and 7 bases, with 12 bases remaining between them. Germline CDR1 is LGHNA and CDR2 is YSLEER.

The sample holds many counts of this clonotype. The chain is built from TRBV10-3 and TRBJ1-4, with no clear D. Germline loops: CDR1 ENHRY, CDR2 SYGVKD. The CDR3 loop spans 13 amino acids. Trimming removed 7 bases from V and 5 bases from J, with 11 bases in between. The DNA of the CDR3 is TGTGCCATCATCAACAGATTAAATGAAAAACTGTTTTTT. Translating gives CAIINRLNEKLFF.

This clonotype was detected ten times or more. V and J are TRBV6-2 or TRBV6-3 and TRBJ2-5; 11 positions match TRBD2. Looked up from germline, CDR1 is MNHEY and CDR2 is SVGEGT. V was clipped by 0 bases and J by 7 bases; unmatched bases: 13. The length of the CDR3 is 18 residues. The CDR3 DNA sequence: TGTGCCAGCAGTTACTCGATTTTAGCGGGGGGGCCATTGAGGACCCAGTACTTC. Translating it yields CASSYSILAGGPLRTQYF.

This chain links TRBV5-5 with TRBJ2-2; TRBD1 aligns across 7 bases. Per the germline V gene, CDR1 is SGHKS and CDR2 is YYEKEE (reference sequence). CDR3 size: 16 residues. V dropped 0 bases and J dropped 1; count of bases not matched to a gene: 3. CDR3 residues: CASSLARGRNTGELFF. CDR3 bases: TGTGCCAGCAGCTTGGCGAGGGGGCGGAACACCGGGGAGCTGTTTTTT.

This clonotype was picked up many times. This chain connects TRBV28 to TRBJ1-6, with 8 bases identical to TRBD1. Per germline, CDR1 MDHEN and CDR2 SYDVKM. This CDR3 is 12 amino acids long. Trimming at V came to 6 bases and at J to 12 bases, leaving 4 bases not matched to a gene. The CDR3 here is CASSRDRRPLHF. Here the CDR3 DNA reads TGTGCCAGCAGCCGGGACAGGAGACCCCTCCACTTT.

The chain employs TRBV7-2 and TRBJ2-1; no definite D call. V was cut by 4 bases and J by 10 bases, with 8 bases left in between. CDR3 length equals 11 residues. Germline V gene sequence: CDR1 SGHTA, CDR2 FQGNSA. The CDR3 here is CASSYWEEQFF. In nucleotides, the CDR3 is TGTGCCAGCAGCTACTGGGAAGAGCAGTTCTTC.

This clonotype was detected many times. The gene calls are TRBV18 and TRBJ2-5, with D hard to call. V was clipped by 10 bases and J by 4 bases, with 13 bases between them. Germline-derived CDR1 and CDR2 are KGHSH and LQKENI. The CDR3 consists of 12 residues. Here the CDR3 reads CATRGQSETQYF. CDR3 in DNA: TGTGCCACCCGCGGCCAGTCAGAGACCCAGTACTTC.

The chain's CDR3 is CASSLHQQETQYF. The CDR3, as DNA: TGTGCCAGCAGTTTACATCAACAAGAGACCCAGTACTTC. This chain links TRBV27 with TRBJ2-5, with D unresolved. The CDR3 has 13 amino acids. Between the trimmed V and J ends, which lost 2 bases and 2 bases, there was a span of 6 bases. Germline assignment: CDR1 MNHEY and CDR2 SMNVEV (reference sequence).

This sequence joins TRBV4-2 and TRBJ2-2, with TRBD1 as a possible D gene (6 bases). Germline assignment: CDR1 LGHNA and CDR2 YNFKEQ. The CDR3 runs to 17 residues. Trimming took 0 bases from V and 1 from J, leaving 12 bases between them. The CDR3 nucleotides read TGTGCCAGCAGCCAAGATTTGGGGGACAAGAACACCGGGGAGCTGTTTTTT. Protein: CASSQDLGDKNTGELFF.

The table lists this clonotype with many counts. V is TRBV11-2 and J is TRBJ2-2, with D perhaps being TRBD1 or TRBD2 (5 bases each). The V gene lost 0 bases and the J gene lost 13 bases, with 12 bases spanning the gap. The CDR3 loop spans 13 amino acids. Germline CDR1 reads SGHAT; CDR2 reads FQNNGV. CDR3 DNA sequence: TGTGCCAGCAGCTTAGATATGGCAGGGACGCTGTTTTTT. Translation: CASSLDMAGTLFF.

The CDR3 reads CASSQDPGRQYF. In DNA, the CDR3 is TGCGCCAGCAGCCAAGATCCAGGACGGCAGTACTTC. This chain connects TRBV4-3 to TRBJ2-7; D is ambiguous. The CDR3 spans 12 residues. CDR1 is LGHNA and CDR2 is YSLEER in the germline V gene. The germline V and J ends were trimmed by 0 bases and 9 bases, with 9 bases remaining between them.

The chain uses TRBV20-1 and TRBJ1-2; TRBD1 matches at 7 bases. Trimming cost V 4 bases and J 6 bases; bases outside gene matches: 11. CDR3 length equals 14 residues. The germline V gene encodes CDR1 DFQATT and CDR2 SNEGSKA (reference sequence). Written as DNA, the CDR3 is TGCAGTGCTACCCCCTGGGTAGGGGGCGATGGCTACACCTTC. Translation: CSATPWVGGDGYTF.

The table lists this clonotype with a few counts. This sequence joins TRBV20-1 and TRBJ2-1, with D possibly TRBD1 on 6 matching bases. V shed 0 bases and J shed 0 bases, with 18 bases lying between them. The germline V gene encodes CDR1 DFQATT and CDR2 SNEGSKA (reference sequence). This CDR3 is built from 18 residues. CDR3 DNA sequence: TGCAGTGCTAGAGATCTAGCCAGACAGGAAGGCTCCTACAATGAGCAGTTCTTC. Translated, it gives CSARDLARQEGSYNEQFF.

This clonotype was recorded many times. The chain carries TRBV5-1 and TRBJ2-3, with D perhaps matching TRBD2 (5 bases). CDR1 is SGHRS and CDR2 is YFSETQ in the germline V gene. The V end was cut by 4 bases, the J end by 0 bases, with 12 bases between. CDR3 length equals 15 residues. The CDR3 loop reads CASSITGGSTDTQYF. Here the CDR3 DNA reads TGCGCCAGCAGCATTACGGGCGGGAGCACAGATACGCAGTATTTT.

A note on this clonotype: A clone one base away is much larger, so this may be a read error. The rearrangement uses TRBV7-8 and TRBJ1-6, with D possibly matching TRBD1 (6 bases). V was cut by 5 bases and J by 9 bases, with 17 bases left in between. The CDR3 covers 15 residues. CDR1 and CDR2 from the germline V gene are SGHVS and FQNEAQ. CDR3 in DNA: TGTGCCAGCAGCCTCACCGGGACAAATTTTTCACCCCTCCACTTT. Encoded protein: CASSLTGTNFSPLHF.

This clonotype has a handful of counts. The V call is TRBV7-9, the J call TRBJ2-4; 8 nucleotides agree with TRBD2. The CDR3 sequence is 20 residues long. Germline V gives CDR1 SEHNR, CDR2 FQNEAQ (reference sequence). The ends lost 1 base at V and 11 bases at J; junction bases unmatched: 25. For the CDR3, the DNA is TGTGCCAGCAGCTTAGGGCCGGGGAGGAGCGGGGGACCAAGTCGATACGTTCAGTACTTC. This codes for CASSLGPGRSGGPSRYVQYF.

In this sample, this clonotype turned up a few times. Given a far larger clone just one base away, this is likely a sequencing read error. The rearrangement uses TRBV7-3 and TRBJ2-1; 10 nucleotides line up with TRBD2. With 1 base clipped from V and 3 bases from J, the junction kept 0 bases outside the gene matches. Germline CDR1 SGHTA, CDR2 FQGTGA. CDR3 size: 15 residues. CDR3 nucleotide sequence: TGTGCCAGCAGCTTAAAGCGGGGGGGCTACAATGAGCAGTTCTTC. It specifies CASSLKRGGYNEQFF.

On this clonotype itself: This may come from a read error, since a much larger clone is one base off. The chain joins TRBV6-4 to TRBJ1-1; 7 bases agree with TRBD1. This CDR3 spans 16 amino acids. CDR1 is MRHNA and CDR2 is SNTAGT in the germline V gene. DNA of the CDR3: TGTGCCAGCAGTGCCCCGACAGGGACCTTGAACACTGAAGCTCTCTTT. Its translation is CASSAPTGTLNTEALF.

This clonotype has at least ten counts. The gene calls are TRBV2 and TRBJ2-7; 7 nucleotides match TRBD1. J gave up 4 bases and V 6 bases, and 12 bases lay outside the gene matches. Germline assignment: CDR1 SNHLY and CDR2 FYNNEI. CDR3 size: 15 residues. CDR3 sequence: CASSTGALTGYEQYF. In nucleotides, the CDR3 is TGTGCCAGCAGCACAGGGGCCTTGACAGGGTACGAGCAGTACTTC. Using reference TRBV2 and TRBJ2-7 for the parts outside the CDR3, the full variable domain is EPEVTQTPSHQVTQMGQEVILRCVPISNHLYFYWYRQILGQKVEFLVSFYNNEISEKSEIFDDQFSVERPDGSNFTLKIRSTKLEDSAMYFCASSTGALTGYEQYFGPGTRLTVT.

This sequence joins TRBV14 and TRBJ2-4; a weak D match, TRBD1 (5 bases). The CDR3 loop spans 17 amino acids. V lost 2 bases to trimming and J lost 0 bases, with 14 bases between them. Germline V gene sequence: CDR1 SGHDN, CDR2 FVKESK. The CDR3 nucleotides are TGTGCCAGCAGCCAAAGACAGTTACCTCTAGCCAAAAACATTCAGTACTTC. This codes for CASSQRQLPLAKNIQYF.